Below are 26 T cell receptor beta chains sequenced from a single sample in a study of T cell responses to AZD1222 COVID-19 vaccine. The method was immunoSEQ multiplex PCR; TCRdb's version includes in-frame clones alone and lacks a portion of them. Of over 140,000 clones in the sample, roughly 92% were seen once. Here the sequenced sample was peripheral blood, taken on day 0 of AZD1222 vaccination. The origin of the receptors is an adult in good health.

This chain links TRBV7-2 with TRBJ2-7; D is unresolved. The V end lost 2 bases, the J end lost 9 bases, and 11 bases lay between the germline ends. The CDR3 spans 12 residues. Looked up from germline, CDR1 is SGHTA and CDR2 is FQGNSA. CDR3 sequence (DNA): TGTGCCAGCAGCTTACTGGGTTTGGGGCAGTACTTC. It is translated as CASSLLGLGQYF.

This chain links TRBV7-9 with TRBJ2-7, with unresolved D. Germline CDR1 reads SEHNR; CDR2 reads FQNEAQ (reference sequence). V was clipped by 3 bases and J by 0 bases, with 9 bases between them. The CDR3 has 14 amino acids. The CDR3 region is CASSFFGVSYEQYF. Written as DNA, the CDR3 is TGTGCCAGCAGCTTTTTTGGGGTCTCCTACGAGCAGTACTTC.

This chain links TRBV19 with TRBJ2-1; 11 bases are a match to TRBD2. The CDR3 covers 15 residues. Per the germline V gene, CDR1 is LNHDA and CDR2 is SQIVND (reference sequence). V lost 4 bases to trimming and J lost 6 bases; unmatched junction nucleotides: 5. The DNA for the CDR3 is TGTGCCAGTAGTAGGGGCGGACTAGCGGGCAATGAGCAGTTCTTC. The encoded protein is CASSRGGLAGNEQFF.

The chain has TRBV5-4 and TRBJ2-7; D may correspond to TRBD1 or TRBD2 (5 bases each). The CDR3 runs to 17 residues. Germline values: CDR1 SGHNT, CDR2 YYREEE (reference sequence). V lost 0 bases, J lost 0 bases, and 16 bases lay in between. The CDR3 nucleotides are TGTGCCAGCAGCTTGGCCACGCAGGGACCTAACTCCTACGAGCAGTACTTC. Encoded protein: CASSLATQGPNSYEQYF.

The V and J genes are TRBV5-1 and TRBJ2-2, with D possibly matching TRBD2 (6 bases). V gave up 4 bases and J gave up 2 bases, with 12 bases separating them. Germline-derived CDR1 and CDR2 are SGHRS and YFSETQ. This CDR3 has 15 amino acids. The CDR3 region is CASSIGSGNTGELFF. CDR3 DNA: TGCGCCAGCAGCATAGGTAGCGGCAACACCGGGGAGCTGTTTTTT.

This chain links TRBV7-2 with TRBJ2-2, with D tentatively TRBD2 (6 bases). In germline, CDR1 is SGHTA, CDR2 FQGNSA. The CDR3 runs to 15 residues. Trimming pared 6 bases from V and 4 bases from J, leaving 15 bases between. In DNA form, the CDR3 reads TGTGCCAGCAGTTTTGGAGGGGCGGTCACCGGGGAGCTGTTTTTT. It specifies CASSFGGAVTGELFF.

This clone has only one observation. This chain uses TRBV19 with TRBJ1-5; 7 bases map to TRBD1. Germline trimming cut 7 bases from V and 6 bases from J; bases unmatched to any gene: 9. The germline V gene encodes CDR1 LNHDA and CDR2 SQIVND (reference sequence). The CDR3 spans 14 residues. The CDR3 coding sequence is TGTGCCAGTACCATTAGACAGGGTGGTCAGCCCCAGCATTTT. Its translation: CASTIRQGGQPQHF.

The chain has TRBV5-1 and TRBJ2-2; 12 nucleotides align to TRBD1. Germline-derived CDR1 and CDR2 are SGHRS and YFSETQ. V was clipped by 5 bases and J by 3 bases; unmatched bases: 11. The CDR3 has 18 amino acids. For the CDR3, the DNA is TGCGCCAGCAGTTCCGGGACAGGGGGCGCCCAGTACACCGGGGAGCTGTTTTTT. Protein product: CASSSGTGGAQYTGELFF.

The chain joins TRBV24-1 to TRBJ2-2; D may be TRBD2 (8 bases). The CDR3 is made up of 16 amino acids. Germline V gene data show CDR1 as KGHDR and CDR2 as SFDVKD. The ends were cut back, 3 bases at V and 6 bases at J, with 16 bases in the middle. The CDR3 loop reads CATSDPGLGGPGELFF. DNA of the CDR3: TGTGCCACCAGTGATCCGGGACTAGGGGGCCCCGGGGAGCTGTTTTTT.

The chain has TRBV11-3 and TRBJ2-3; 7 bases fit TRBD1. This CDR3 is 12 amino acids long. Germline values: CDR1 SGHNT, CDR2 YENEEA. V dropped 4 bases and J dropped 7; count of bases not matched to a gene: 2. The CDR3 reads CASSSDRYTQYF. The CDR3 DNA reads as TGTGCCAGCAGCTCGGACAGGTATACGCAGTATTTT.

V usage is TRBV4-2 and J usage is TRBJ1-2; 7 nucleotides line up with TRBD1. From germline, CDR1 is LGHNA and CDR2 YNFKEQ. The V gene end was trimmed by 0 bases and the J gene end by 7 bases; junction bases not matched to a gene: 5. The CDR3 spans 14 residues. CDR3: CASSQDEGAVGYTF. CDR3 DNA: TGTGCCAGCAGCCAAGACGAGGGGGCGGTTGGCTACACCTTC.

The rearrangement joins TRBV28 to TRBJ2-3; D gene ambiguous. Germline CDR1 is MDHEN and CDR2 is SYDVKM. Trimming took off 5 bases at V and 2 bases at J, with 11 bases between the two ends. The CDR3 is 14 amino acids. In DNA, the CDR3 is TGTGCCAGCAGTCCCGCGTGGGTCACAGATACGCAGTATTTT. Protein sequence: CASSPAWVTDTQYF.

The chain uses TRBV27 and TRBJ2-7, with D possibly matching TRBD1 (5 bases). V lost 4 bases and J lost 3, with 10 bases in between. The CDR3 is made up of 13 amino acids. Germline V CDR1 and CDR2: MNHEY, SMNVEV (reference sequence). CDR3 in DNA: TGTGCCAGCAGTTATCGACAGTTCTACGAGCAGTACTTC. This encodes CASSYRQFYEQYF.

The rearrangement joins TRBV21-1 to TRBJ1-3; the table assigns TRBD1, which was not confirmed against the DNA. TRBV21-1 is a pseudogene. CDR3 length: 17 residues. The CDR3 DNA follows: TGTGCCAGCAGCAAAGGGTTTGCAGGATACTCTGGAAACACCATATATTTT. It yields the protein CASSKGFAGYSGNTIYF.

This rearrangement joins TRBV7-9 to TRBJ1-1; no reliable D call. Germline CDR1 is SEHNR and CDR2 is FQNEAQ (reference sequence). The length of the CDR3 is 13 residues. Trimming left V 8 bases short and J 2 bases short, with 12 bases between. This chain's CDR3 is CASVRGSNTEAFF. CDR3 DNA sequence: TGTGCCAGCGTAAGAGGATCAAACACTGAAGCTTTCTTT.

CDR3 amino acids: CASTTRGGSDGYTF. CDR3 in DNA: TGTGCCAGTACCACCAGGGGGGGATCTGATGGCTACACCTTC. This sequence joins TRBV19 and TRBJ1-2; 7 nucleotides match TRBD1. Germline CDR1 LNHDA, CDR2 SQIVND (reference sequence). Unmatched junction bases numbered 11, after V lost 7 bases and J lost 6 bases. The CDR3 runs to 14 residues.

The CDR3 is CASSLDRAHEQYF. The CDR3 DNA is TGTGCCAGCAGTTTGGATCGGGCCCACGAGCAGTACTTC. The rearrangement links TRBV28 to TRBJ2-7; D uncertain. CDR3 size: 13 residues. Per the germline V gene, CDR1 is MDHEN and CDR2 is SYDVKM. The V gene lost 3 bases and the J gene lost 5 bases, with 11 bases spanning the gap.

This chain joins TRBV7-2 and TRBJ2-7; 7 bases match TRBD1. The CDR3 loop spans 15 amino acids. J lost 3 bases, V lost 0 bases, and 5 bases had no gene match. The germline CDR1 and CDR2 sequences are SGHTA and FQGNSA. CDR3 protein: CASSLAGTAVYEQYF. CDR3 nucleotide sequence: TGTGCCAGCAGCTTAGCCGGGACAGCCGTCTACGAGCAGTACTTC.

This clone was seen at least ten times. The CDR3 region has the DNA TGTGCCAGCACCAATAATGATGAGCAGTTCTTC. Amino acids: CASTNNDEQFF. The chain has TRBV12-3 or TRBV12-4 and TRBJ2-1, with D unclear. V was pared by 7 bases and J by 8 bases, with 9 bases between. This CDR3 is built from 11 residues.

J is TRBJ1-5 and V is TRBV5-8; no reliable D call. The germline gives CDR1 SGHTS, CDR2 YDEGEE. CDR3 length: 13 residues. V lost 2 bases and J 2 bases, leaving 5 bases between the germline ends. This CDR3 is CASSLTGNQPQHF. CDR3 DNA sequence: TGTGCCAGCAGCTTAACAGGCAATCAGCCCCAGCATTTT.

As for this clone: The junction does not match germline at one end; this may be a read error. The V gene is TRBV28, the J gene TRBJ2-2; a possible D gene is TRBD2 (6 bases). Germline V lookup: CDR1 MDHEN, CDR2 SYDVKM. The CDR3 runs 17 residues. CDR3 in DNA: TGTGCCACCAGTAACGTCCGGGACTCCGCAACCACCGGGGAGCTGTTTTTT. Its protein product is CATSNVRDSATTGELFF.

V gene TRBV23-1 combines with J gene TRBJ2-1; TRBD2 matches at 10 bases. TRBV23-1 is an open reading frame whose function is uncertain. The J segment lost 6 bases and the V segment lost 4 bases, leaving 6 bases of the junction unmatched. This CDR3 has 15 amino acids. The CDR3 spells CASSPIASGSNEQFF. CDR3 in DNA: TGCGCCAGCAGTCCTATCGCTAGCGGGAGCAATGAGCAGTTCTTC.

The V gene is TRBV7-9, the J gene TRBJ1-1; perhaps TRBD1 as D (6 bases). CDR3 length equals 12 residues. The V end lost 3 bases, the J end lost 6 bases, and 8 bases lay between the germline ends. Looked up from germline, CDR1 is SEHNR and CDR2 is FQNEAQ (reference sequence). The CDR3 coding sequence is TGTGCCAGCAGCTTTAAGGGGGCTGAAGCTTTCTTT. Residues: CASSFKGAEAFF.

The chain carries TRBV27 and TRBJ1-4; 9 nucleotides agree with TRBD1. With 5 bases clipped from V and 5 bases from J, the junction kept 15 bases outside the gene matches. Germline CDR1 MNHEY, CDR2 SMNVEV (reference sequence). The CDR3 consists of 18 residues. CDR3 amino acids: CASSLKPGGDRVNEKLFF. The CDR3, as DNA: TGTGCCAGCAGTCTCAAACCGGGGGGGGACAGGGTAAATGAAAAACTGTTTTTT.

The chain uses TRBV5-1 and TRBJ2-1, with 8 bases that match TRBD1. CDR3 length equals 15 residues. V was pared by 4 bases and J by 4 bases, with 7 bases of the junction left unmatched. Germline-derived CDR1 and CDR2 are SGHRS and YFSETQ. In DNA form, the CDR3 reads TGCGCCAGCAGCCCATCAGGGGGCAGGTACAATGAGCAGTTCTTC. Its protein product is CASSPSGGRYNEQFF. Looking up the rest from reference TRBV5-1 and TRBJ2-1 gives the full variable domain: KAGVTQTPRYLIKTRGQQVTLSCSPISGHRSVSWYQQTPGQGLQFLFEYFSETQRNKGNFPGRFSGRQFSNSRSEMNVSTLELGDSALYLCASSPSGGRYNEQFFGPGTRLTVL.

The chain uses TRBV28 and TRBJ2-2; D might be TRBD1 or TRBD2, each matching 6 bases. The CDR3 is 15 residues long. Trimming shortened V by 5 bases and J by 5 bases, and 15 bases separated the two germline ends. Germline V CDR1 and CDR2: MDHEN, SYDVKM. The CDR3 DNA reads TGTGCCAGCAGTGGGGGGACGGGGGCGACCGGGGAGCTGTTTTTT. As protein: CASSGGTGATGELFF. Together with reference TRBV28 and TRBJ2-2, the CDR3 gives the full variable domain: DVKVTQSSRYLVKRTGEKVFLECVQDMDHENMFWYRQDPGLGLRLIYFSYDVKMKEKGDIPEGYSVSREKKERFSLILESASTNQTSMYLCASSGGTGATGELFFGEGSRLTVL.